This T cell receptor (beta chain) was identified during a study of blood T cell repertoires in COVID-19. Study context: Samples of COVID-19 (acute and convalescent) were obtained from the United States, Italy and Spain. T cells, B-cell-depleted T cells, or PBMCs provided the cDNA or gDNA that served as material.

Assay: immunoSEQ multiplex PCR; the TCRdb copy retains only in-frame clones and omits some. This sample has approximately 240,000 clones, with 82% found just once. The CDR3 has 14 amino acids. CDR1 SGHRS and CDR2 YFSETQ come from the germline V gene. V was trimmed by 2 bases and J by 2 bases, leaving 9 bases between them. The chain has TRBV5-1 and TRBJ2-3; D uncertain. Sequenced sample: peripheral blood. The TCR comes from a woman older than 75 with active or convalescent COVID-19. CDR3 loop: CASSLSRITDTQYF. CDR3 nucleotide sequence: TGCGCCAGCAGCTTATCCAGGATCACAGATACGCAGTATTTT.